Shown below are 26 T cell receptor beta chains from a single sample sequenced in a study of T cells in Graves' hyperthyroidism and ophthalmopathy. RNA transcripts gave rise to amplified TCR beta CDR3 regions. RT-PCR in the first round (using the HTBI primer set) targeted the TCR CDR3. TCRdb reprocessed the multiplex PCR reads with MiXCR, giving one entry per CDR3 protein. The table has some 500,000 distinct CDR3 sequences, roughly 24% seen once; the top ten hold 11%. Sequences were obtained from blood. The origin of the receptors is a woman in her 30s with Graves' ophthalmopathy.

This clonotype was counted only a few times. V is TRBV3-1 and J is TRBJ2-5; the match to TRBD2 covers 11 bases. There are 15 residues in the CDR3. The V gene end was trimmed by 4 bases and the J gene end by 5 bases; junction bases not matched to a gene: 6. Germline CDR1 LGHDT, CDR2 YNNKEL (reference sequence). The CDR3, as DNA: TGTGCCAGCAGCCCGAATAGCGGGGGGGGGGAGACCCAGTACTTC. This sequence encodes CASSPNSGGGETQYF.

This clonotype showed up many times. The chain combines TRBV9 with TRBJ2-5, with TRBD2 as a possible D gene (5 bases). Between the trimmed V and J ends, which lost 5 bases and 0 bases, there was a span of 8 bases. The CDR3 has 13 amino acids. CDR1 and CDR2 from the germline V gene are SGDLS and YYNGEE. The CDR3 DNA is TGTGCCAGCAGTCGAGGGAACCAAGAGACCCAGTACTTC. Translated, it gives CASSRGNQETQYF.

The sample holds many counts of this clonotype. The chain is built from TRBV9 and TRBJ2-3; D unresolved. Germline V gene data show CDR1 as SGDLS and CDR2 as YYNGEE. This CDR3 spans 14 amino acids. Trimming took 3 bases from V and 6 from J, leaving 14 bases between them. The CDR3 reads CASSGAGSSDTQYF. CDR3 sequence (DNA): TGTGCCAGCAGCGGGGCCGGATCGTCCGATACGCAGTATTTT.

The chain uses TRBV6-1 and TRBJ1-1, with D possibly matching TRBD1 (5 bases). Trimming pared 7 bases from V and 7 bases from J, leaving 16 bases between. CDR3 length equals 13 residues. CDR1 MNHNS and CDR2 SASEGT come from the germline V gene. The chain's CDR3 is CASKSPQVDEAFF. In DNA, the CDR3 is TGTGCCAGCAAGTCCCCACAGGTTGATGAAGCTTTCTTT.

Many counts were recorded for this clonotype. The rearrangement uses TRBV20-1 and TRBJ2-5; TRBD2 agrees at 7 bases. The CDR3 length is 13 residues. Germline V CDR1 and CDR2: DFQATT, SNEGSKA (reference sequence). Unmatched junction bases numbered 5, after V lost 5 bases and J lost 2 bases. The CDR3 here is CSAGGGGQETQYF. The CDR3 DNA reads as TGCAGTGCTGGGGGGGGGGGTCAAGAGACCCAGTACTTC.

The table lists this clonotype with a few counts. J is TRBJ2-7 and V is TRBV28; D unresolved. Germline loops: CDR1 MDHEN, CDR2 SYDVKM. V was shortened by 6 bases and J by 2 bases, with 23 bases between the two germline ends. This CDR3 is built from 17 residues. The chain's CDR3 is CASRGNINSRTAYEQYF. CDR3 nucleotides: TGTGCCAGCAGGGGCAACATTAACAGTAGAACTGCCTACGAGCAGTACTTC.

This clonotype was picked up many times. This chain connects TRBV12-3 or TRBV12-4 to TRBJ2-2; D is unclear. Between the trimmed V and J ends, which lost 5 bases and 6 bases, there was a span of 16 bases. The CDR3 has 15 amino acids. The CDR3 DNA follows: TGTGCCAGCAGTCTACCCCTTGTAGTCGCCGGGGAGCTGTTTTTT. This codes for CASSLPLVVAGELFF.

This clonotype showed up just a few times. CDR3 residues: CASSLGQGGGNTEAFF. The CDR3, as DNA: TGCGCCAGCAGCTTGGGGCAGGGAGGAGGGAACACTGAAGCTTTCTTT. The genes are TRBV5-1 and TRBJ1-1, with D perhaps TRBD1 (5 bases). Germline-derived CDR1 and CDR2 are SGHRS and YFSETQ. Trimming left V 0 bases short and J 1 base short, with 13 bases between. This CDR3 spans 16 amino acids.

The J gene is TRBJ2-2, the V gene TRBV11-1, with TRBD1 matching 10 bases. Germline loops: CDR1 SGHAT, CDR2 FQDESV (reference sequence). The V segment lost 5 bases and the J segment 2 bases; nucleotides outside the gene matches: 14. The CDR3 is 19 residues long. The CDR3 nucleotides are TGTGCCAGCAGCGCCGACGCAGACAGGGGGCTGCCTAACACCGGGGAGCTGTTTTTT. The encoded protein is CASSADADRGLPNTGELFF.

This clonotype came up many times. The V gene is TRBV9, the J gene TRBJ1-1; D remains ambiguous. CDR1 is SGDLS, CDR2 YYNGEE, per germline. CDR3 length: 14 residues. V was pared by 0 bases and J by 5 bases, with 11 bases between. In nucleotides, the CDR3 is TGTGCCAGCAGCGTAGATTTCGGCACAACTGAAGCTTTCTTT. Protein sequence: CASSVDFGTTEAFF.

This clonotype was seen many times. The gene calls are TRBV20-1 and TRBJ2-7; 8 nucleotides agree with TRBD1. Germline-derived CDR1 and CDR2 are DFQATT and SNEGSKA (reference sequence). Trimming removed 6 bases from V and 3 bases from J; junction bases left unmatched: 10. The CDR3 length is 14 residues. The CDR3, as DNA: TGCAGTGCCTATTGGGGGACAGGTAGCTACGAGCAGTACTTC. It encodes CSAYWGTGSYEQYF.

This clonotype appeared many times. The V gene is TRBV2, the J gene TRBJ1-1, with D maybe TRBD1 (5 bases). Germline assignment: CDR1 SNHLY and CDR2 FYNNEI. This CDR3 has 13 amino acids. V was cut by 8 bases and J by 8 bases, with 18 bases left in between. CDR3 in DNA: TGTGCCAGCTCAAGGGACGGAGCATTCGAAGCTTTCTTT. Translated, it gives CASSRDGAFEAFF.

This clonotype was observed at least ten times. The chain recombines TRBV19 with TRBJ1-3; TRBD1 agrees at 7 bases. CDR3 size: 15 residues. The germline V gene encodes CDR1 LNHDA and CDR2 SQIVND (reference sequence). V dropped 9 bases and J dropped 0; count of bases not matched to a gene: 8. DNA for the CDR3: TGTGCCAGGTCGAGGGACAGCGGCTCTGGAAACACCATATATTTT. The encoded protein is CARSRDSGSGNTIYF.

This clonotype came up once. The chain couples TRBV6-1 to TRBJ2-7; TRBD1 matches at 10 bases. CDR1 is MNHNS and CDR2 is SASEGT in the germline V gene. V lost 6 bases and J lost 4; bases outside the gene matches: 6. The CDR3 is 14 amino acids. CDR3 DNA: TGTGCCAGCAGCACTACGGGACAGGGGTACGAGCAGTACTTC. Translating it yields CASSTTGQGYEQYF.

The chain recombines TRBV28 with TRBJ2-7; the D gene is possibly TRBD1 (5 bases). CDR3 size: 12 residues. Germline CDR1 reads MDHEN; CDR2 reads SYDVKM. V shed 8 bases and J shed 2 bases, with 10 bases lying between them. This chain's CDR3 is CASGAGTYEQYF. In DNA form, the CDR3 reads TGTGCCAGCGGAGCAGGGACCTACGAGCAGTACTTC.

V and J are TRBV11-2 and TRBJ2-7; 7 bases are shared with TRBD1. The CDR3 loop spans 16 amino acids. The junction had 11 bases not matched to a gene; V was cut back by 5 bases and J by 1 base. Germline-derived CDR1 and CDR2 are SGHAT and FQNNGV. CDR3 protein: CASSPRSGGASYEQYF. Written as DNA, the CDR3 is TGTGCCAGCAGCCCCAGGTCAGGGGGTGCGTCCTACGAGCAGTACTTC.

This clonotype was observed at least ten times. This chain links TRBV7-2 with TRBJ2-7; tentative D call: TRBD2 (6 bases). Trimming left V 5 bases short and J 4 bases short, with 18 bases between. The CDR3 is 15 residues long. Germline CDR1 reads SGHTA; CDR2 reads FQGNSA. Here the CDR3 reads CASSPGSGPEYEQYF. The CDR3 DNA follows: TGTGCCAGCAGCCCAGGCAGCGGGCCCGAGTACGAGCAGTACTTC. The complete variable domain, with remaining parts taken from reference TRBV7-2 and TRBJ2-7, reads GAGVSQSPSNKVTEKGKDVELRCDPISGHTALYWYRQSLGQGLEFLIYFQGNSAPDKSGLPSDRFSAERTGGSVSTLTIQRTQQEDSAVYLCASSPGSGPEYEQYFGPGTRLTVT.

The chain carries TRBV19 and TRBJ1-5; the D gene is possibly TRBD1 (6 bases). The CDR3 extends over 15 amino acids. Germline values: CDR1 LNHDA, CDR2 SQIVND (reference sequence). The V end lost 1 base, the J end lost 1 base, and 8 bases lay between the germline ends. The CDR3 bases are TGTGCCAGTAGTATAGGACAGGCCAGCAATCAGCCCCAGCATTTT. This gives the protein CASSIGQASNQPQHF.

This clonotype has ten or more counts. This chain links TRBV5-1 with TRBJ2-7; 7 nucleotides align to TRBD1. Germline V gene data show CDR1 as SGHRS and CDR2 as YFSETQ. V was clipped by 3 bases and J by 0 bases; unmatched bases: 3. This CDR3 is built from 14 residues. The CDR3 loop reads CASSSRQGSYEQYF. The CDR3, as DNA: TGCGCCAGCAGCTCCAGACAGGGCTCCTACGAGCAGTACTTC.

This clonotype was recorded only once. The chain links TRBV6-5 to TRBJ1-2; 9 bases line up with TRBD1. Germline values: CDR1 MNHEY, CDR2 SVGAGI. The CDR3 spans 14 residues. V gave up 3 bases and J gave up 7 bases; unmatched junction bases: 6. DNA for the CDR3: TGTGCCAGCAGTTATTCGGACAGGGGTGTTGGCTACACCTTC. Its protein is CASSYSDRGVGYTF.

The sample holds a few counts of this clonotype. The rearrangement joins TRBV7-9 to TRBJ2-5; D tentatively fits TRBD1 or TRBD2 (5 bases each). Trimming stripped 1 base from V and 2 bases from J, with 11 bases between. Germline V lookup: CDR1 SEHNR, CDR2 FQNEAQ (reference sequence). This CDR3 region has 15 residues. CDR3 DNA: TGTGCCAGCAGCTTAGTTCGGGGCCAACAAGAGACCCAGTACTTC. It yields the protein CASSLVRGQQETQYF.

V and J are TRBV28 and TRBJ1-2; TRBD1 matches at 8 bases. This CDR3 contains 13 residues. CDR1 MDHEN and CDR2 SYDVKM come from the germline V gene. V shed 8 bases, J shed 3 bases, and the junction held 5 bases outside the gene matches. CDR3 coding DNA: TGTGCCAGCGAGGACAGGGCCTACTATGGCTACACCTTC. Translating it yields CASEDRAYYGYTF.

The chain recombines TRBV9 with TRBJ1-2; 10 nucleotides match TRBD1. Trimming cost V 4 bases and J 8 bases; bases outside gene matches: 8. The CDR3 sequence is 14 residues long. CDR1 is SGDLS and CDR2 is YYNGEE in the germline V gene. The CDR3 reads CASSPKGQGIGYTF. In nucleotides, the CDR3 is TGTGCCAGCAGCCCTAAGGGACAGGGGATCGGCTACACCTTC.

CDR3 loop: CASSTVHTEAFF. For the CDR3, the DNA is TGTGCCAGCAGTACAGTCCACACTGAAGCTTTCTTT. The chain uses TRBV6-1 and TRBJ1-1, with D unresolved. The CDR3 has 12 amino acids. V lost 5 bases, J lost 3 bases, and 7 bases lay in between. CDR1 is MNHNS and CDR2 is SASEGT in the germline V gene.

The rearrangement uses TRBV7-3 and TRBJ2-5, with TRBD1 matching over 8 bases. Trimming removed 6 bases from V and 5 bases from J; junction bases left unmatched: 11. Germline V gene lookup returns CDR1 SGHTA and CDR2 FQGTGA. The CDR3 spans 15 residues. The CDR3 here is CASSTGQGGFETQYF. In nucleotides, the CDR3 is TGTGCCAGCAGTACTGGACAGGGTGGATTCGAGACCCAGTACTTC.

This clonotype has a count of ten or more. The gene calls are TRBV4-3 and TRBJ2-2; 7 nucleotides align to TRBD1. Unmatched junction bases numbered 6, after V lost 1 base and J lost 7 bases. CDR1 and CDR2 from the germline V gene are LGHNA and YSLEER. The CDR3 has 15 amino acids. CDR3 sequence reads: CASSQGGGVFGELFF. CDR3 DNA sequence: TGCGCCAGCAGCCAAGGAGGGGGCGTTTTCGGGGAGCTGTTTTTT.